The rows below give T cell receptor beta chains drawn from one sample of a study of blood T cell repertoires in COVID-19. Using immunoSEQ multiplex PCR, the repertoire was profiled, and TCRdb retains in-frame clones only, with some absent. Among 25,000 to 30,000 clones listed, around three quarters were seen once. Sequenced sample: peripheral blood. These receptors were collected from a man between 65 and 79 years old with acute or convalescent COVID-19. Both conserved end residues are part of each CDR3. The order of the fields is clone size, J gene, V gene, D gene, CDR3 protein, CDR3 DNA. A D gene is named only where the DNA matches it firmly. Size values are once, few and many counts, or a class for expanded clones, and some rows have none.

abundance: -
j_gene: TRBJ2-7
v_gene: TRBV7-6
d_gene: TRBD1
CDR3aa: CASSLVGTGSYEQYF
CDR3nt: TGTGCCAGCAGCTTAGTAGGGACAGGCTCCTACGAGCAGTACTTC

abundance: -
j_gene: TRBJ1-2
v_gene: TRBV15
d_gene: -
CDR3aa: CATSREPGANYGYTF
CDR3nt: TGTGCCACCAGCAGAGAACCAGGGGCTAACTATGGCTACACCTTC

abundance: -
j_gene: TRBJ1-4
v_gene: TRBV7-2
d_gene: -
CDR3aa: CASSLDMGGGEKLFF
CDR3nt: TGTGCCAGCAGCTTAGATATGGGCGGGGGTGAAAAACTGTTTTTT

abundance: -
j_gene: TRBJ1-1
v_gene: TRBV3-1/TRBV3-2
d_gene: TRBD1
CDR3aa: CASSHVRGRAAFF
CDR3nt: TGTGCCAGCAGCCACGTTAGGGGGCGGGCAGCTTTCTTT

abundance: -
j_gene: TRBJ1-1
v_gene: TRBV6-5
d_gene: -
CDR3aa: CASSYSRVLNTEAFF
CDR3nt: TGTGCCAGCAGTTACTCGAGAGTTTTGAACACTGAAGCTTTCTTT

abundance: -
j_gene: TRBJ1-5
v_gene: TRBV10-3
d_gene: -
CDR3aa: CAISDSTVHGNQPQHF
CDR3nt: TGTGCCATCAGTGACTCTACAGTTCACGGAAATCAGCCCCAGCATTTT

abundance: -
j_gene: TRBJ1-1
v_gene: TRBV6-5
d_gene: -
CDR3aa: CASSRQFFNQAFF
CDR3nt: TGTGCCAGCAGTCGTCAGTTCTTTAACCAAGCTTTCTTT

abundance: -
j_gene: TRBJ1-1
v_gene: TRBV5-6
d_gene: -
CDR3aa: CASGQWNTEAFF
CDR3nt: TGTGCCAGCGGACAGTGGAACACTGAAGCTTTCTTT

abundance: few
j_gene: TRBJ1-2
v_gene: TRBV7-9
d_gene: -
CDR3aa: CASRGRGDYGYTF
CDR3nt: TGTGCCAGCAGGGGGCGGGGCGACTATGGCTACACCTTC

abundance: -
j_gene: TRBJ2-3
v_gene: TRBV12-2
d_gene: -
CDR3aa: CASRARLAGGPGDTQYF
CDR3nt: TGTGCAAGTCGCGCAAGACTAGCGGGAGGGCCCGGAGATACGCAGTATTTT

abundance: -
j_gene: TRBJ2-1
v_gene: TRBV2
d_gene: -
CDR3aa: CASSGTVKGFF
CDR3nt: TGTGCCAGCAGTGGGACAGTTAAGGGATTCTTC

abundance: once
j_gene: TRBJ2-7
v_gene: TRBV6-1
d_gene: -
CDR3aa: CASSETAYEQYF
CDR3nt: TGTGCCAGCAGTGAAACGGCCTACGAGCAGTACTTC

abundance: -
j_gene: TRBJ2-3
v_gene: TRBV6-5
d_gene: TRBD1
CDR3aa: CASSPGQGTDTQYF
CDR3nt: TGTGCCAGCTCCCCGGGACAGGGCACAGATACGCAGTATTTT

abundance: -
j_gene: TRBJ2-6
v_gene: TRBV3-1/TRBV3-2
d_gene: TRBD1
CDR3aa: CASSRGQGAAGANVLTF
CDR3nt: TGTGCCAGCAGCCGCGGACAGGGGGCGGCTGGGGCCAACGTCCTGACTTTC

abundance: -
j_gene: TRBJ1-5
v_gene: TRBV19
d_gene: -
CDR3aa: CASSIDRVRDQPQHF
CDR3nt: TGTGCCAGTAGTATAGATCGGGTGAGAGATCAGCCCCAGCATTTT

abundance: few
j_gene: TRBJ2-3
v_gene: TRBV5-4
d_gene: TRBD2
CDR3aa: CASSLAGGFDTDTQYF
CDR3nt: TGTGCCAGCAGCCTAGCGGGGGGGTTTGACACAGATACGCAGTATTTT

abundance: -
j_gene: TRBJ2-2
v_gene: TRBV29-1
d_gene: TRBD2
CDR3aa: CSVRTSGNAGELFF
CDR3nt: TGCAGCGTTAGGACTAGCGGGAATGCCGGGGAGCTGTTTTTT

abundance: -
j_gene: TRBJ2-1
v_gene: TRBV30
d_gene: TRBD2
CDR3aa: CAWRPGGGLAKQFF
CDR3nt: TGTGCCTGGAGACCGGGAGGAGGCCTTGCGAAGCAGTTCTTC

abundance: -
j_gene: TRBJ2-7
v_gene: TRBV7-2
d_gene: TRBD2
CDR3aa: CASSDGPSGSHEQYF
CDR3nt: TGTGCCAGCAGCGACGGTCCTAGCGGGAGCCACGAGCAGTACTTC

abundance: once
j_gene: TRBJ1-1
v_gene: TRBV15
d_gene: TRBD1
CDR3aa: CATRDRGRGNTEAFF
CDR3nt: TGTGCCACCAGGGACAGGGGCCGCGGGAACACTGAAGCTTTCTTT

abundance: -
j_gene: TRBJ1-6
v_gene: TRBV18
d_gene: TRBD1
CDR3aa: CASSPGTGVGSPLHF
CDR3nt: TGTGCCAGCTCACCAGGGACAGGGGTAGGGTCACCCCTCCACTTT

abundance: -
j_gene: TRBJ1-2
v_gene: TRBV28
d_gene: -
CDR3aa: CASSLRQVYGYTF
CDR3nt: TGTGCCAGCAGTTTACGACAGGTGTATGGCTACACCTTC